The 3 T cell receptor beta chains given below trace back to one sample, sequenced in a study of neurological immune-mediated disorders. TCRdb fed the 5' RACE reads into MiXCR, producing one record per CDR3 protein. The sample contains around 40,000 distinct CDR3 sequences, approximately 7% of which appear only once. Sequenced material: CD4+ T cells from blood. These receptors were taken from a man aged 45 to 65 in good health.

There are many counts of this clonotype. The CDR3 loop reads CASSPGRTGGRGNEQFF. The CDR3 DNA is TGTGCCAGCAGCCCCGGCCGGACGGGAGGGAGGGGCAATGAGCAGTTCTTC. The genes are TRBV7-2 and TRBJ2-1, with 8 bases identical to TRBD2. CDR3 size: 17 residues. From germline, CDR1 is SGHTA and CDR2 FQGNSA. J gave up 6 bases and V 5 bases, and 15 bases lay outside the gene matches.

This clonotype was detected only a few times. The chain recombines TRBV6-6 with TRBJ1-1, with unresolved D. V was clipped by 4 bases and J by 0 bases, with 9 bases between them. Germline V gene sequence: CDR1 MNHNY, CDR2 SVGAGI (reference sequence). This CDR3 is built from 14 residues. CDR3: CASSLVIVNTEAFF. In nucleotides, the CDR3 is TGTGCCAGCAGTTTGGTAATCGTGAACACTGAAGCTTTCTTT.

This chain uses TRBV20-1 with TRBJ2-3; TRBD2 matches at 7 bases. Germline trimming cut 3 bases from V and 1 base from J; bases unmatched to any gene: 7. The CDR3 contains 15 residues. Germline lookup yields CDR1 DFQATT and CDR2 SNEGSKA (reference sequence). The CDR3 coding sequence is TGCAGTGCTAGCGCTGGGACTACCCGCACAGATACGCAGTATTTT. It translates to CSASAGTTRTDTQYF.